What follows are 9 T cell receptor beta chains derived from one specimen sequenced in a study of regulatory T cells in long-lasting Graves disease. As for time point: newly diagnosed GD, antithyroid drugs for less than 3 months. Generation of the TCR library employed RNA extracted from PBMCs. Library construction for TCR beta used iRepertoire HTBI primers and Arm-PCR of CDR3 regions. TCRdb used MiXCR to reprocess the multiplex PCR reads, holding one entry per CDR3 protein. The table lists some 330,000 distinct CDR3 sequences, approximately 12% of them singletons. These data were also reused for a study on T cells in Graves' hyperthyroidism and ophthalmopathy.

The input for sequencing was peripheral blood mononuclear cells (PBMCs), taken at new diagnosis, from a patient treated with antithyroid drugs. The receptors originated from a woman between 18 and 29 years old with Graves disease.

This clonotype was seen at least ten times. The rearrangement links TRBV29-1 to TRBJ2-3, with D possibly matching TRBD2 (6 bases). Germline V gene data show CDR1 as SQVTM and CDR2 as ANQGSEA. CDR3 length: 13 amino acids. Trimming removed 6 bases from V and 2 bases from J, with 12 bases in between. The CDR3 reads CSVARDFTDTQYF. CDR3 nucleotides: TGCAGCGTAGCCCGGGACTTCACAGATACGCAGTATTTT.

This clonotype was counted a single time. This chain joins TRBV7-3 and TRBJ2-2; D not resolved. CDR1 and CDR2 from the germline V gene are SGHTA and FQGTGA. Deletions cut 5 bases from V and 3 bases from J, with 10 bases between. The length of the CDR3 is 14 residues. The CDR3: CASSPQMDTGELFF. The CDR3 bases are TGTGCCAGCAGCCCCCAAATGGACACCGGGGAGCTGTTTTTT.

The chain joins TRBV2 to TRBJ1-5; D ambiguous. Trimming took 5 bases from V and 6 from J, leaving 20 bases between them. CDR1 is SNHLY and CDR2 is FYNNEI in the germline V gene. CDR3 length: 16 amino acids. Here the CDR3 reads CASSRIREVRGQPQHF. In DNA, the CDR3 is TGTGCCAGCAGTCGTATTCGTGAGGTACGGGGTCAGCCCCAGCATTTT.

The table lists this clonotype with a few counts. J is TRBJ2-3 and V is TRBV12-3 or TRBV12-4; the match to TRBD1 covers 10 bases. The J call is in doubt because the DNA end fits TRBJ2-7 better. This CDR3 spans 14 amino acids. The chain's CDR3 is CASSSTGGFYEQYF. The CDR3 bases are TGTGCCAGCAGTTCGACAGGGGGCTTTTACGAGCAGTACTTC.

In its sample, this clonotype was seen many times. The rearrangement uses TRBV12-3 or TRBV12-4 and TRBJ2-2; TRBD2 agrees at 9 bases. This CDR3 is built from 17 residues. Trimming cost V 3 bases and J 5 bases; bases outside gene matches: 10. The CDR3: CASSFERREGGTGELFF. The CDR3 DNA follows: TGTGCCAGCAGTTTCGAGAGGCGGGAGGGAGGGACCGGGGAGCTGTTTTTT.

In its sample, this clonotype was seen many times. V usage is TRBV19 and J usage is TRBJ1-1; possible D gene TRBD1, 6 bases. This CDR3 has 15 residues. The ends were cut back, 6 bases at V and 1 base at J, with 15 bases in the middle. Germline V gives CDR1 LNHDA, CDR2 SQIVND (reference sequence). DNA for the CDR3: TGTGCCAGTAGACAGAGGGGACACGCGAACACTGAAGCTTTCTTT. Its protein product is CASRQRGHANTEAFF.

This clonotype was found a few times. J is TRBJ2-7 and V is TRBV4-1; D is ambiguous. V was clipped by 0 bases and J by 6 bases, with 15 bases between them. Looked up from germline, CDR1 is MGHRA and CDR2 is YSYEKL. The CDR3 is 15 amino acids. CDR3 sequence: CASSQESAFGLEQYV. In nucleotides, the CDR3 is TGCGCCAGCAGCCAAGAGAGCGCCTTCGGCCTCGAGCAGTACGTC.

This clonotype has a count of ten or more. This chain links TRBV12-3 or TRBV12-4 with TRBJ2-3, with 7 bases aligning to TRBD2. V lost 4 bases, J lost 0 bases, and 7 bases stayed unmatched. CDR3 size: 16 residues. The DNA for the CDR3 is TGTGCCAGCAGTTCCGAACCGGGGGGTAGCACAGATACGCAGTATTTT. It is translated as CASSSEPGGSTDTQYF.

This clonotype was counted ten times or more. The chain joins TRBV6-2 or TRBV6-3 to TRBJ2-3; 10 bases fit TRBD2. The junction had 5 bases not matched to a gene; V was cut back by 2 bases and J by 6 bases. The CDR3 covers 15 residues. Germline CDR1 reads MNHEY; CDR2 reads SVGEGT. The CDR3 region is CASSYPLAGVDTQYF. CDR3 in DNA: TGTGCCAGCAGTTACCCGCTAGCGGGAGTGGATACGCAGTATTTT.